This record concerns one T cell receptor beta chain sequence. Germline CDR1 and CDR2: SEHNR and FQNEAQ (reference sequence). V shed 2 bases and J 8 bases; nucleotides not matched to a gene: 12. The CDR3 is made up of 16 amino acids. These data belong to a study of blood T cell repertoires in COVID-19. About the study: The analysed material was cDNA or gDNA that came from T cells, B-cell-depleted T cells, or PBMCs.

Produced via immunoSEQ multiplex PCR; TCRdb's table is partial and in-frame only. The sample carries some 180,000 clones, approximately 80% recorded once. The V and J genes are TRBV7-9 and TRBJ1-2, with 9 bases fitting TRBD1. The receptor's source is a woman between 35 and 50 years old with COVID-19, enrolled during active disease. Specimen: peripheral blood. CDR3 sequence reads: CASSLPSTGTGKGYTF. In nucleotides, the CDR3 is TGTGCCAGCAGCTTACCCTCGACCGGGACAGGGAAGGGCTACACCTTC.